This T cell receptor (beta chain) was observed in a study of blood T cells in healthy people across ages. Across the study: The template switching approach captured approximately one barcoded beta molecule for every two T cells.

The V end lost 2 bases, the J end lost 6 bases, and 4 bases lay between the germline ends. CDR3 length: 12 amino acids. Germline V gives CDR1 MNHEY, CDR2 SVGAGI. The study, taken as a whole, reports: Per million T cells, the diversity of TCR beta decreased roughly linearly as age advanced.

A J-beta primer mix and a sample-barcoded 5' primer were used in a second PCR of about 7 to 12 cycles. Through a template-switch adaptor with 12 random nucleotides, each cDNA molecule received a tag. MiXCR was run by TCRdb on the 5' RACE reads, yielding one entry per CDR3 protein. This sample has about 1,800,000 distinct CDR3 sequences, with 28% found just once. This clonotype has a handful of counts. Its antigen is currently unknown. Isolated per sample were at least 7 million PBMCs. The sequenced material came from blood. The sequence derives from a woman in her thirties in good health. The chain has TRBV6-5 and TRBJ2-2; D uncertain. CDR3 region: CASSYLPGELFF. The CDR3 coding sequence is TGTGCCAGCAGTTACCTTCCCGGGGAGCTGTTTTTT.